This T cell receptor (beta chain) derives from a study of T cell changes during pregnancy in multiple sclerosis. Repertoires were generated with immunoSEQ multiplex PCR, while TCRdb's copy carries only in-frame clones and drops some. The table shows 55,000 to 65,000 clones, with 93% occurring only once. The CDR3 consists of 14 residues. Germline trimming cut 1 base from V and 9 bases from J; bases unmatched to any gene: 5. CDR1 SGHNT and CDR2 YENEEA come from the germline V gene. V gene TRBV11-3 combines with J gene TRBJ2-1, with TRBD2 matching over 8 bases. This specimen consisted of CD8+ T cells from peripheral blood mononuclear cells, obtained in the third trimester of pregnancy. The clonotype comes from a female donor with multiple sclerosis, enrolled in a pregnancy study. CDR3 DNA sequence: TGTGCCAGCAGCTTAGCGGGAGGGGGGAGTGAGCAGTTCTTC. Its translation: CASSLAGGGSEQFF.